The following is a T cell receptor beta chain sequence with its context. Its antigen is unknown. This sample stems from a study of shared clonotypes between healthy human individuals. Original data processing: Filtering of immunoSEQ junctional sequences could not match full-length read filtering. The assay was immunoSEQ multiplex PCR, and TCRdb's table has in-frame clones only and misses some. V and J calls and clone size are as listed in that table; D and trimming were resolved from the DNA. The sample includes around 690,000 clones, roughly 87% of them seen just once. General observations from the study: Of the naive CD4 clonotypes, roughly 5% were shared across several donors.

The V and J ends lost 0 bases and 6 bases, in that order; junction bases with no gene match: 4. There are 16 residues in the CDR3. Looked up from germline, CDR1 is LGHNA and CDR2 is YNFKEQ. The TCR was taken from a man between 18 and 35 years old in good health. Some clones in this sample may be carry-over from other donors' samples. The rearrangement joins TRBV4-2 to TRBJ2-1; 11 bases are a match to TRBD2. Sequenced: memory CD8+ T cells from PBMCs. Documented subset: CD45RO+ cells pooled with CCR7-negative TemRA cells. The CDR3 coding sequence is TGTGCCAGCAGCCAAGAGTCGGGACTAGCGGCCAATGAGCAGTTCTTC. This gives the protein CASSQESGLAANEQFF.